The sequence of this T cell receptor (beta chain) was determined in a study of blood T cell repertoires in COVID-19. The overall study: There were acute and convalescent COVID-19 samples, and they came from the United States, Italy and Spain. T cells, B-cell-depleted T cells, or PBMCs provided the cDNA or gDNA that served as material.

Followed longitudinally, the Seattle patients had been enrolled during active infection. The V and J ends lost 0 bases and 4 bases, in that order; junction bases with no gene match: 6. This CDR3 has 16 amino acids. CDR1 is MNHEY, CDR2 SVGEGT, per germline. As handled by the study authors: By means of reference gene primer amplification, nucleated cell counts were estimated. The assay was immunoSEQ multiplex PCR, and TCRdb's table has in-frame clones only and misses some. Clone size and the V and J calls come from that table; the DNA yielded D and trimming. Of under 200,000 clones in the sample, under 95% are singletons; the top ten hold approximately 4.6%.

Sequencing input: peripheral blood. This clonotype was sampled from a man younger than 35 with COVID-19, enrolled during active disease. The chain has TRBV6-2 or TRBV6-3 and TRBJ2-1; 7 bases are shared with TRBD1. The CDR3 sequence: CASSYSWDRPYNEQFF. The CDR3 coding sequence is TGTGCCAGCAGTTACTCCTGGGACAGACCATACAATGAGCAGTTCTTC.